These T cell receptor beta chains were read from a single sample in a study of PD-1 blockade in classical Hodgkin lymphoma. Only in-frame clones appear in the TCRdb table, and some are missing; sequencing was by immunoSEQ multiplex PCR. The sample includes roughly 21,000 clones, approximately 85% of them seen just once. This sample comprised peripheral blood mononuclear cells (PBMCs), obtained before the fourth cycle of nivolumab. The source is a human donor with classical Hodgkin lymphoma. CDR3s include the opening cysteine and the closing phenylalanine or tryptophan. A D gene is named only where the DNA matches it firmly. Size values are once, few and many counts, or a class for expanded clones, and some rows have none.

clone_size | d_call | j_call | v_call | cdr3_aa | cdr3_nt
NA | NA | TRBJ2-2 | TRBV27 | CASSTLTGELFF | TGTGCCAGCAGTACCCTCACCGGGGAGCTGTTTTTT
NA | NA | TRBJ2-2 | TRBV28 | CASSFDTGELFF | TGTGCCAGCAGTTTCGATACCGGGGAGCTGTTTTTT
few | TRBD2 | TRBJ2-3 | TRBV7-3 | CASSLLGGDQGDTQYF | TGTGCCAGCAGCTTACTTGGGGGGGATCAGGGAGATACGCAGTATTTT
NA | NA | TRBJ2-2 | TRBV5-1 | CASSLVLKGTGTGELFF | TGCGCCAGCAGCTTGGTCCTTAAGGGGACGGGCACCGGGGAGCTGTTTTTT
NA | NA | TRBJ1-2 | TRBV6-4 | CASRRTGGGDGYTF | TGTGCCAGCAGACGTACCGGTGGGGGAGATGGCTACACCTTC
NA | TRBD1 | TRBJ2-5 | TRBV4-3 | CASSQFYQGQAPRAAQYF | TGCGCCAGCAGCCAATTCTATCAGGGACAGGCGCCAAGAGCGGCCCAGTACTTC
NA | TRBD1 | TRBJ2-1 | TRBV6-5 | CASSWGQEAGNEQFF | TGTGCCAGCAGTTGGGGACAGGAGGCGGGCAATGAGCAGTTCTTC
NA | NA | TRBJ2-3 | TRBV4-3 | CASSQGRLRGRTDTQYF | TGCGCCAGCAGCCAAGGACGTCTCCGGGGGCGCACAGATACGCAGTATTTT
NA | NA | TRBJ1-2 | TRBV4-3 | CASSQERSSYGYTF | TGCGCCAGCAGCCAAGAGCGCTCCTCCTATGGCTACACCTTC
medium-sized | TRBD1 | TRBJ2-7 | TRBV4-1 | CASSQKQGAAYEQYF | TGCGCCAGCAGCCAAAAACAGGGGGCTGCTTACGAGCAGTACTTC
NA | NA | TRBJ1-6 | TRBV27 | CASSEGNSPLHF | TGTGCCAGCAGTGAGGGGAATTCACCCCTCCACTTT
few | TRBD1 | TRBJ1-2 | TRBV4-2 | CASSQDTGGNYGYTF | TGTGCCAGCAGCCAGGATACAGGGGGTAACTATGGCTACACCTTC
NA | NA | TRBJ1-6 | TRBV19 | CASTTAPSPLHF | TGTGCCAGTACAACGGCGCCGTCACCCCTCCACTTT
NA | TRBD1 | TRBJ1-1 | TRBV18 | CASSPPTGGTRTEAFF | TGTGCCAGCTCACCACCGACAGGGGGCACGAGGACTGAAGCTTTCTTT
NA | NA | TRBJ2-7 | TRBV27 | CASSSHTASYEQYF | TGTGCCAGCAGTTCACATACCGCTTCCTACGAGCAGTACTTC
NA | TRBD2 | TRBJ2-2 | TRBV4-3 | CASSPNLLAGITSANTGELFF | TGCGCCAGCAGCCCAAACCTACTAGCGGGAATTACTTCCGCGAACACCGGGGAGCTGTTTTTT
NA | TRBD1 | TRBJ2-7 | TRBV7-3 | CASSSSGQGDYEQYF | TGTGCCAGCAGCTCTTCGGGACAGGGTGACTACGAGCAGTACTTC
NA | NA | TRBJ1-1 | TRBV12-5 | CASAMGLIEDTEAFF | TGTGCTAGTGCCATGGGGCTAATCGAAGACACTGAAGCTTTCTTT
NA | TRBD1 | TRBJ2-5 | TRBV28 | CASSPGQGAQETQYF | TGTGCCAGCAGTCCGGGACAGGGGGCCCAAGAGACCCAGTACTTC
NA | NA | TRBJ2-3 | TRBV4-2 | CASSPTGVRGGDTQYF | TGTGCCAGCAGCCCAACGGGGGTTCGGGGTGGAGATACGCAGTATTTT
NA | NA | TRBJ1-5 | TRBV7-2 | CASSLKAAQPQHF | TGTGCCAGCAGCTTAAAGGCGGCTCAGCCCCAGCATTTT
NA | TRBD1 | TRBJ2-5 | TRBV6-1 | CASREQQGAIMETQYF | TGTGCCAGCAGGGAACAACAGGGGGCGATAATGGAGACCCAGTACTTC
NA | NA | TRBJ1-4 | TRBV5-6 | CASSFRGPWAATNEKLFF | TGTGCCAGCAGCTTCCGAGGGCCTTGGGCGGCAACTAATGAAAAACTGTTTTTT
NA | NA | TRBJ2-5 | TRBV5-8 | CASSLRVLSAQYF | TGTGCCAGCAGCTTGCGGGTCCTATCAGCCCAGTACTTC
NA | TRBD2 | TRBJ2-5 | TRBV14 | CASSPTSGRTQYF | TGTGCCAGCAGTCCAACTAGCGGGAGGACCCAGTACTTC
NA | NA | TRBJ1-4 | TRBV5-1 | CASSADNEKLFF | TGCGCCAGCAGCGCAGATAATGAAAAACTGTTTTTT
NA | TRBD1 | TRBJ1-6 | TRBV25-1 | CASSESWTGESSPLHF | TGTGCCAGCAGTGAATCCTGGACAGGGGAGTCTTCACCCCTCCACTTT
NA | NA | TRBJ2-5 | TRBV7-7 | CASSRDLVGETQYF | TGTGCTAGCAGCCGGGATTTAGTGGGGGAGACCCAGTACTTC
NA | TRBD1 | TRBJ1-1 | TRBV19 | CASSIPRTGWNTEAFF | TGTGCCAGTAGTATCCCCCGGACAGGATGGAACACTGAAGCTTTCTTT